This T cell receptor (beta chain) was sequenced in a study of cytomegalovirus exposure and HLA in healthy donors. Study conclusions and caveats: Immune exposure information available was restricted to CMV serostatus.

This clone was seen a single time. Its antigen is not identified. Germline V gives CDR1 MDHEN, CDR2 SYDVKM. The length of the CDR3 is 15 residues. The trim removed 5 bases at V and 7 bases at J, leaving 11 bases unmatched. The PCR ran on 60 Vbeta and 13 Jbeta primers. Sequencing was performed with immunoSEQ multiplex PCR; in TCRdb, only in-frame clones are kept and a portion is missing. The repertoire holds tens of thousands of clones, with more than 70% as singletons. The genes are TRBV28 and TRBJ1-2; 9 nucleotides line up with TRBD1. The source of this sequence is a man aged 40-49 years in good health and CMV-seronegative. Sequenced sample: PBMCs. The CDR3 DNA reads as TGTGCCAGCAGTACACAGGGGGCGCTCAGGGGTGGCTACACCTTC. Amino acids: CASSTQGALRGGYTF.